Below, 14 T cell receptor beta chains from the same sample are listed, as sequenced in a study of cytomegalovirus exposure and HLA in healthy donors (TCRdb year 2017). The protocol used for the library was the immunoSEQ multiplex PCR assay. For the multiplex PCR, a mixture combining 60 forward primers for TCR Vbeta segments and 13 reverse primers for TCR Jbeta segments was used. The table was pulled from immuneACCESS by TCRdb, which kept in-frame rearrangements only. Such tables lose some clones; where checked, under half of the loss comes from unresolved V genes, and the rest has no known cause. The sample includes 150,000 to 200,000 clones, with about 64% observed a single time. Roughly 1.5% of the sample lies in the top ten. The sequenced material came from PBMCs. All receptors come from a middle-aged man in good health and CMV-seronegative.

The chain is built from TRBV7-9 and TRBJ2-2, with TRBD2 identical over 7 bases. The CDR3 is 16 residues long. From germline, CDR1 is SEHNR and CDR2 FQNEAQ (reference sequence). V lost 7 bases to trimming and J lost 2 bases; unmatched junction nucleotides: 10. The CDR3 nucleotides read TGTGCCAGCAACCCCTGGGCTAGCGGTAACACCGGGGAGCTGTTTTTT. It translates to CASNPWASGNTGELFF.

This chain links TRBV29-1 with TRBJ2-7, with D tentatively TRBD1 (7 bases). This CDR3 spans 10 amino acids. V dropped 7 bases and J dropped 6 bases, with 10 bases sitting between them. The V gene's germline CDR1 is SQVTM and CDR2 ANQGSEA. The CDR3 DNA follows: TGCAGCGCCAGGGGGGCCGAGCAGTACTTC. The encoded protein is CSARGAEQYF.

This clone has a single count. The gene calls are TRBV7-2 and TRBJ1-1; 8 bases match TRBD1. With V trimmed by 5 bases and J by 4 bases, 6 bases remained unmatched. In germline, CDR1 is SGHTA, CDR2 FQGNSA. The CDR3 totals 14 residues. CDR3 in amino acids: CASSTRTGPTEAFF. The CDR3 nucleotides are TGTGCCAGCAGCACCCGGACAGGGCCCACTGAAGCTTTCTTT.

This rearrangement joins TRBV11-3 to TRBJ2-1; TRBD2 matches 9 bases. The CDR3 sequence is 14 residues long. The V gene's germline CDR1 is SGHNT and CDR2 YENEEA. V was pared by 6 bases and J by 4 bases, with 4 bases of the junction left unmatched. The DNA of the CDR3 is TGTGCCAGCAGTGGCGGGGGGGGATACAATGAGCAGTTCTTC. Residues: CASSGGGGYNEQFF.

V gene TRBV5-6 combines with J gene TRBJ1-5, with D unresolved. Germline loops: CDR1 SGHDT, CDR2 YYEEEE. The V gene lost 0 bases and the J gene lost 5 bases, with 6 bases spanning the gap. This CDR3 has 13 residues. CDR3: CASSLGRDQPQHF. CDR3 nucleotide sequence: TGTGCCAGCAGCTTGGGCCGGGATCAGCCCCAGCATTTT.

The chain is built from TRBV5-4 and TRBJ2-3; 7 bases fit TRBD2. Germline V gene sequence: CDR1 SGHNT, CDR2 YYREEE (reference sequence). The CDR3 extends over 14 amino acids. J was trimmed by 4 bases and V by 5 bases; bases with no gene match: 7. CDR3: CASSHSGAPDTQYF. The CDR3 DNA reads TGTGCCAGCAGTCACAGCGGGGCCCCAGATACGCAGTATTTT.

The table lists this clone with a few counts. This sequence joins TRBV18 and TRBJ1-5; D is possibly TRBD1 (6 bases). Trimming stripped 3 bases from V and 11 bases from J, with 14 bases between. Germline V gene sequence: CDR1 KGHSH, CDR2 LQKENI. The CDR3 spans 13 residues. CDR3 in DNA: TGTGCCAGCTCACCCGACAGGCTTGAGTCCCAGCATTTT. Protein product: CASSPDRLESQHF.

The chain has TRBV6-6 and TRBJ1-5, with 9 positions matching TRBD1. The V segment lost 5 bases and the J segment 6 bases; nucleotides outside the gene matches: 5. CDR3 length: 14 amino acids. Germline V gene lookup returns CDR1 MNHNY and CDR2 SVGAGI (reference sequence). For the CDR3, the DNA is TGTGCCAGCAGTACAGGGGGCGAGAGTCAGCCCCAGCATTTT. Protein: CASSTGGESQPQHF.

This clone was observed at least ten times. The chain joins TRBV7-6 to TRBJ1-4; no clear D gene. CDR1 and CDR2 (germline): SGHVS, FNYEAQ. The CDR3 is made up of 15 amino acids. V shed 3 bases and J shed 0 bases, with 8 bases lying between them. The CDR3 sequence is CASSFALATNEKLFF. The CDR3 DNA reads as TGTGCCAGCAGCTTCGCGCTTGCAACTAATGAAAAACTGTTTTTT.

V and J are TRBV28 and TRBJ1-4, with D unclear. The germline V and J ends were trimmed by 3 bases and 0 bases, with 5 bases remaining between them. CDR3 length: 14 residues. Germline V gives CDR1 MDHEN, CDR2 SYDVKM. CDR3 in amino acids: CASSFRATNEKLFF. CDR3 nucleotide sequence: TGTGCCAGCAGTTTCCGGGCAACTAATGAAAAACTGTTTTTT.

This clone was detected once. The chain uses TRBV5-1 and TRBJ2-7; 9 bases are shared with TRBD1. The germline V gene encodes CDR1 SGHRS and CDR2 YFSETQ. CDR3 length: 15 amino acids. V lost 4 bases, J lost 5 bases, and 10 bases stayed unmatched. CDR3 bases: TGCGCCAGCAGCCCGGGGACAGGGTATGATGACGAGCAGTACTTC. Translating gives CASSPGTGYDDEQYF.

Only a few counts were recorded for this clone. This chain joins TRBV7-9 and TRBJ2-3; D possibly corresponds to TRBD1 (6 bases). CDR1 and CDR2 from the germline V gene are SEHNR and FQNEAQ (reference sequence). V lost 2 bases to trimming and J lost 6 bases, with 9 bases between them. The CDR3 consists of 13 residues. As DNA, the CDR3 is TGTGCCAGCAGCTTAACAGGGTACGATACGCAGTATTTT. Translated: CASSLTGYDTQYF.

V gene TRBV27 combines with J gene TRBJ1-4, with D hard to call. The CDR3 sequence is 10 residues long. With 8 bases removed from V and 14 bases from J, the gap between germline ends came to 12 bases. Germline V gene lookup returns CDR1 MNHEY and CDR2 SMNVEV (reference sequence). CDR3 coding DNA: TGTGCCAGCCTTTTGAAAGAGCTGTTTTTT. This sequence encodes CASLLKELFF.

This clone was found a few times. The rearrangement uses TRBV7-6 and TRBJ1-1, with 7 positions matching TRBD1. Germline values: CDR1 SGHVS, CDR2 FNYEAQ. The trim removed 0 bases at V and 0 bases at J, leaving 4 bases unmatched. The CDR3 length is 16 residues. In DNA form, the CDR3 reads TGTGCCAGCAGCTTAGCGGGGCAGGGGGTGAACACTGAAGCTTTCTTT. Residues: CASSLAGQGVNTEAFF.